The clone carrying this T cell receptor beta chain came up a few times. The ends were cut back, 3 bases at V and 10 bases at J, with 14 bases in the middle. Germline V CDR1 and CDR2: SEHNR, FQNEAQ (reference sequence). This CDR3 contains 13 residues. This sample is drawn from a study of blood T cell repertoires in COVID-19. Study details: The study drew acute and convalescent COVID-19 samples from the United States, Italy and Spain. The analysed material was cDNA or gDNA that came from T cells, B-cell-depleted T cells, or PBMCs.

In the authors' workflow: Reference gene primers were amplified, and this amplification served to estimate nucleated cell counts. TCRdb's table, derived via immunoSEQ multiplex PCR, lists solely in-frame clones and lacks some. V and J calls plus clone size are reproduced from that table; the DNA served to infer D and trimming. This table holds about 72,000 clones, approximately 91% found once. This chain joins TRBV7-9 and TRBJ2-3; a weak D match, TRBD1 (6 bases). The TCR sequence derives from a human donor in a cohort sampled during active COVID-19. Source material: peripheral blood. The CDR3 nucleotides read TGTGCCAGCAGCTTCGGGACAAGCTATGCGCAGTATTTT. Translation: CASSFGTSYAQYF.